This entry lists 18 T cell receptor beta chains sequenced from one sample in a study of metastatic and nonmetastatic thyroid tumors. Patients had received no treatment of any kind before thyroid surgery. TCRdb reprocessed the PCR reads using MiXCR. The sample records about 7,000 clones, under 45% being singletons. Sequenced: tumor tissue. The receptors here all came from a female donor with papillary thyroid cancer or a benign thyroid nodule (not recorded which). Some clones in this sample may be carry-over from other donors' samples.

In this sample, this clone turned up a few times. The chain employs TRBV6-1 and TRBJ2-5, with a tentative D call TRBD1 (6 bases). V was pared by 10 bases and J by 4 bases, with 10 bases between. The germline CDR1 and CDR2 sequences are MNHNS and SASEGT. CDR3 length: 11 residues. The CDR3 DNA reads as TGTGCCACCCTAGGGGGAGAGACCCAGTACTTC. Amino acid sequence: CATLGGETQYF.

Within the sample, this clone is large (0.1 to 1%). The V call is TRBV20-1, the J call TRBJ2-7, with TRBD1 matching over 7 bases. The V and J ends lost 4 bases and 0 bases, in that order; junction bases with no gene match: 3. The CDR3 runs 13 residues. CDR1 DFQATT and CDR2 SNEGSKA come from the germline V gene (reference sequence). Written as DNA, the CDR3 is TGCAGTGCTACCGGGACAGCCTCCTACGAGCAGTACTTC. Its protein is CSATGTASYEQYF.

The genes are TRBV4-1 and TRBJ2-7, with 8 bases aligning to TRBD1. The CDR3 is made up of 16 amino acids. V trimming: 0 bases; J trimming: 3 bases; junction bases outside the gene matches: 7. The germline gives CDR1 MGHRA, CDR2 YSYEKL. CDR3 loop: CASSQDLYRGIYEQYF. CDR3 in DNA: TGCGCCAGCAGCCAAGATCTATACAGGGGGATCTACGAGCAGTACTTC.

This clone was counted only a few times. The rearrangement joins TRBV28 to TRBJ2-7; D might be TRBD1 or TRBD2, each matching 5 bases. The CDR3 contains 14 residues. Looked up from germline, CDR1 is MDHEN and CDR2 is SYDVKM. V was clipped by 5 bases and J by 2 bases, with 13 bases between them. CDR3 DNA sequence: TGTGCCAGCAGTCCATCCCGGGACCCCTACGAGCAGTACTTC. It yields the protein CASSPSRDPYEQYF.

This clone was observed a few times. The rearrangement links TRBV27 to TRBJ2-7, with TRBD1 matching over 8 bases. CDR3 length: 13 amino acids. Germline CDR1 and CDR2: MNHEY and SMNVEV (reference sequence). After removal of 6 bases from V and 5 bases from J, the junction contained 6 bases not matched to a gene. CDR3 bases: TGTGCCAGCAGAAAACAGGGGGTGAACGAGCAGTACTTC. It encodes CASRKQGVNEQYF.

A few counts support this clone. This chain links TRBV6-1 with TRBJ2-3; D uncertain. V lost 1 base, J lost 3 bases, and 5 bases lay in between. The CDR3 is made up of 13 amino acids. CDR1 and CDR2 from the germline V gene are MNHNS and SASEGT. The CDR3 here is CASSEEETDTQYF. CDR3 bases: TGTGCCAGCAGTGAAGAGGAGACAGATACGCAGTATTTT.

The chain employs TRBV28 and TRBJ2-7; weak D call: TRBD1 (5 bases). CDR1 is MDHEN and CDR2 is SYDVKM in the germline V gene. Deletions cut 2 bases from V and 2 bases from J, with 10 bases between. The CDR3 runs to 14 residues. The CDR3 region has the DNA TGTGCCAGCAGTTTACCACAGGACCCCTACGAGCAGTACTTC. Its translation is CASSLPQDPYEQYF.

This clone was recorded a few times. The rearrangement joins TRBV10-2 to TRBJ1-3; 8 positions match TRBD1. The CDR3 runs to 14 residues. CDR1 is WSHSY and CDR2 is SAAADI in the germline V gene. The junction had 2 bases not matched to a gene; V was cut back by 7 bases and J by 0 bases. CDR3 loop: CASIGQGSGNTIYF. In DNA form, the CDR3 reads TGCGCCAGCATCGGACAGGGCTCTGGAAACACCATATATTTT.

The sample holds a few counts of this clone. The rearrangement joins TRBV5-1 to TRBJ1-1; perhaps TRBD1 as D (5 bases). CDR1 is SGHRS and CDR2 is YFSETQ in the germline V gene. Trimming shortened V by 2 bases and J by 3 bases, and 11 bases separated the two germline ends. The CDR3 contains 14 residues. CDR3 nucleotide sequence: TGCGCCAGCAGCTTTGCAGGGTTTTACACTGAAGCTTTCTTT. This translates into CASSFAGFYTEAFF.

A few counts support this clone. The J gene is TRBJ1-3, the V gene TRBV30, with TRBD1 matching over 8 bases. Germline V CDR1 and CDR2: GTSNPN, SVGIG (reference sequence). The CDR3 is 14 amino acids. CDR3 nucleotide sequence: TGTGCGACGACAGGGGTCTACTCTGGAAACACCATATATTTT. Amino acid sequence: CATTGVYSGNTIYF.

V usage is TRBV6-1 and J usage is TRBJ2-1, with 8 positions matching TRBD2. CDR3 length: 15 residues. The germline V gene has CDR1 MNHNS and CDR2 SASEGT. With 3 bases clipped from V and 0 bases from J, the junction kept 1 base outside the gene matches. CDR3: CASSDSGNSYNEQFF. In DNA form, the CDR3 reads TGTGCCAGCAGTGATAGCGGGAACTCCTACAATGAGCAGTTCTTC.

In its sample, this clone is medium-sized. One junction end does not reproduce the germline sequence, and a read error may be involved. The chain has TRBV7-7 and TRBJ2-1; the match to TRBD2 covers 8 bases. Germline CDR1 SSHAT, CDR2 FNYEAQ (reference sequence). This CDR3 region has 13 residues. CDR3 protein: CASSPGLGNEQFF. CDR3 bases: TGTGCTAGCAGCCCGGGACTAGGGAATGAGCAGTTCTTC.

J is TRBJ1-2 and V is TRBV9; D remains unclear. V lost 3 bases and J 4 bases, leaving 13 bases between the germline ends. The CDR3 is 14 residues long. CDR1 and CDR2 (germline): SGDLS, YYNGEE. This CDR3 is CASSARLDFYGYTF. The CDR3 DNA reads TGTGCCAGCAGCGCACGACTAGATTTCTATGGCTACACCTTC.

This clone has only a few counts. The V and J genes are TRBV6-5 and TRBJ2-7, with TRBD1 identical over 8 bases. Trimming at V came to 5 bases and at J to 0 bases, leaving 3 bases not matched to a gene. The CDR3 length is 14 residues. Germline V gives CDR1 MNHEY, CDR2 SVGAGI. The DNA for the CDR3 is TGTGCCAGCAGTCTACAGGGGGGCTCCTACGAGCAGTACTTC. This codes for CASSLQGGSYEQYF.

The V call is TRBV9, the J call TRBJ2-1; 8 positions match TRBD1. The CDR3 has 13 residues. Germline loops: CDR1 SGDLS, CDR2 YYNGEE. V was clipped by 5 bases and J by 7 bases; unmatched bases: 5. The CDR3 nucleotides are TGTGCCAGCAGTTACACAGGGGGGAATGAGCAGTTCTTC. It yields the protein CASSYTGGNEQFF.

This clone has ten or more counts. The CDR3: CASRIAGVGETQYF. CDR3 in DNA: TGTGCCAGCAGGATAGCGGGAGTCGGAGAGACCCAGTACTTC. The chain recombines TRBV5-4 with TRBJ2-5; 9 bases are a match to TRBD2. Germline-derived CDR1 and CDR2 are SGHNT and YYREEE (reference sequence). The CDR3 has 14 amino acids. The V gene end was trimmed by 5 bases and the J gene end by 4 bases; junction bases not matched to a gene: 6.

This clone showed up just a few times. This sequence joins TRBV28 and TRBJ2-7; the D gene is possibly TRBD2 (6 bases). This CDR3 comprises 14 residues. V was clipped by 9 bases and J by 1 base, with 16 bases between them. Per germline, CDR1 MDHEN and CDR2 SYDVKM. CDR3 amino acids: CASNPLGGSYEQYF. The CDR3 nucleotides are TGTGCCAGTAATCCCCTGGGGGGTTCCTACGAGCAGTACTTC.

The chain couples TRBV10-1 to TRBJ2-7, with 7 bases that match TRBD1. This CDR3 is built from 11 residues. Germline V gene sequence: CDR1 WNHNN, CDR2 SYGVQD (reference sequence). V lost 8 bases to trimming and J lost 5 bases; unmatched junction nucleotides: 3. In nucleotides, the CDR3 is TGCGCCAGCTCCACAGGGGACGAGCAGTACTTC. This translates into CASSTGDEQYF.